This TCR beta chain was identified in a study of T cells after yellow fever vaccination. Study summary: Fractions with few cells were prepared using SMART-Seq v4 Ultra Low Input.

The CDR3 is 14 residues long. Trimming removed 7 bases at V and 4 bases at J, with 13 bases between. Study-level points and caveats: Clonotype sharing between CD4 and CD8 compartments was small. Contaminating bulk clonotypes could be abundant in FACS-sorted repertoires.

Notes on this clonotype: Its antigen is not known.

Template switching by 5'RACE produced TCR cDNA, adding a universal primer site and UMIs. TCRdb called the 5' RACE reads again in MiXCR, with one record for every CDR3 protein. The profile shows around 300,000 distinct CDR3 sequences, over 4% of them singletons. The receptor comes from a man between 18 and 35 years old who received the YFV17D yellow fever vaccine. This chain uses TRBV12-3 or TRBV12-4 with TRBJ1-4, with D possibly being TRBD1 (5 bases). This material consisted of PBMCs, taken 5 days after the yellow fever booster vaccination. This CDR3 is CASTPGGINEKLFF. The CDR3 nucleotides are TGTGCCAGCACCCCTGGGGGAATTAATGAAAAACTGTTTTTT.